Listed here are 12 T cell receptor beta chains from one sample, sequenced in a study of a mutant IDH1 vaccine in newly diagnosed glioma (dated by TCRdb to about 2021). No antigen has been assigned to these receptors. The sample's time point label, in plain terms: week 35, safety follow-up. Each vaccine dose, consisting of 300 ug of a 20-mer mutant IDH1 peptide in Montanide, was administered subcutaneously with topical imiquimod. Library prep was done by the immunoSEQ multiplex PCR assay. TCRdb took this table from immuneACCESS and kept in-frame rearrangements with V and J called. Such tables lack part of the clones; where checked against another copy, unresolved V genes explain under half of the gap, and the rest is unexplained. The sample contains some 54,000 clones, approximately 81% of them found a single time. The top ten clonotypes cover approximately 4% of the sample. Sequences were derived from PBMCs, sampled from a glioma patient whose treatment included an IDH1 peptide vaccine. The source is a woman between 18 and 29 years old with glioma.

The gene calls are TRBV6-1 and TRBJ1-5; D remains unclear. The CDR3 runs to 16 residues. The ends were cut back, 1 base at V and 0 bases at J, with 10 bases in the middle. The germline V gene encodes CDR1 MNHNS and CDR2 SASEGT. The CDR3 region is CASSEGRSYSNQPQHF. DNA of the CDR3: TGTGCCAGCAGTGAAGGGCGGAGTTATAGCAATCAGCCCCAGCATTTT.

The chain has TRBV6-5 and TRBJ2-5; 11 bases are shared with TRBD2. The CDR3 consists of 16 residues. The germline V gene has CDR1 MNHEY and CDR2 SVGAGI. V gave up 2 bases and J gave up 6 bases; unmatched junction bases: 8. The CDR3 sequence is CASSYTLAGVGKTQYF. As DNA, the CDR3 is TGTGCCAGCAGTTACACACTAGCGGGAGTGGGTAAGACCCAGTACTTC.

The J gene is TRBJ2-3, the V gene TRBV27; D is unclear. V lost 0 bases and J 4 bases, leaving 11 bases between the germline ends. CDR1 and CDR2 (germline): MNHEY, SMNVEV (reference sequence). The CDR3 totals 15 residues. DNA for the CDR3: TGTGCCAGCAGTTTATCCCCAACGGCTTCAGATACGCAGTATTTT. It encodes CASSLSPTASDTQYF.

CDR3 nucleotides: TGTGCCAGCAGCTTATCTGGGGCCTTATCTGGAAACACCATATATTTT. Encoded protein: CASSLSGALSGNTIYF. This chain joins TRBV7-9 and TRBJ1-3; D might be TRBD1 (5 bases). V was pared by 2 bases and J by 1 base, with 12 bases between. This CDR3 contains 16 residues. CDR1 is SEHNR, CDR2 FQNEAQ, per germline (reference sequence).

In this sample, this clone turned up a few times. The J gene is TRBJ1-5, the V gene TRBV29-1; tentatively, D is TRBD1 (6 bases). The CDR3 sequence is 16 residues long. V was shortened by 6 bases and J by 6 bases, with 24 bases between the two germline ends. The germline V gene has CDR1 SQVTM and CDR2 ANQGSEA. Here the CDR3 DNA reads TGCAGCGTACAGGTGTCGGGGGCGGTATCCGGTCAGCCCCAGCATTTT. Protein sequence: CSVQVSGAVSGQPQHF.

This clone was found a few times. The chain recombines TRBV5-4 with TRBJ2-7; the D gene is possibly TRBD1 (5 bases). V lost 0 bases and J 6 bases, leaving 7 bases between the germline ends. Germline lookup yields CDR1 SGHNT and CDR2 YYREEE (reference sequence). The CDR3 sequence is 12 residues long. The CDR3 is CASSLEGVEQYF. The CDR3 DNA sequence: TGTGCCAGCAGCTTGGAAGGGGTCGAGCAGTACTTC.

The rearrangement links TRBV27 to TRBJ2-2; no clear D gene. CDR3 length: 18 amino acids. With 7 bases removed from V and 0 bases from J, the gap between germline ends came to 21 bases. The germline V gene has CDR1 MNHEY and CDR2 SMNVEV (reference sequence). The CDR3 region is CASILSSARQPNTGELFF. For the CDR3, the DNA is TGTGCCAGCATCCTCTCCTCGGCCCGCCAACCGAACACCGGGGAGCTGTTTTTT.

There are a few counts of this clone. V and J are TRBV6-5 and TRBJ2-1; unclear D gene. The V end was cut by 6 bases, the J end by 7 bases, with 10 bases between. The CDR3 totals 12 residues. Germline assignment: CDR1 MNHEY and CDR2 SVGAGI. The CDR3 sequence is CASRASGNEQFF. CDR3 bases: TGTGCCAGCAGAGCTAGTGGTAATGAGCAGTTCTTC.

The chain links TRBV16 to TRBJ2-3, with D possibly called TRBD1 or TRBD2 (6 bases each). The CDR3 length is 15 residues. Germline CDR1 and CDR2: KGHSY and FQNENV. Trimming left V 4 bases short and J 3 bases short, with 14 bases between. This CDR3 reads CASSPFGGRTDTQYF. CDR3 nucleotides: TGTGCCAGCAGCCCCTTCGGGGGCAGGACAGATACGCAGTATTTT.

The chain links TRBV6-1 to TRBJ1-4; no clear D gene. The V end was cut by 0 bases, the J end by 0 bases, with 8 bases between. The CDR3 consists of 16 residues. Germline V lookup: CDR1 MNHNS, CDR2 SASEGT. The CDR3 coding sequence is TGTGCCAGCAGTGAAGCGGGATGGGCAACTAATGAAAAACTGTTTTTT. It encodes CASSEAGWATNEKLFF.

J is TRBJ2-4 and V is TRBV19; possibly TRBD1 for D (6 bases). This CDR3 region has 19 residues. Germline V lookup: CDR1 LNHDA, CDR2 SQIVND (reference sequence). V was clipped by 4 bases and J by 0 bases, with 22 bases between them. The CDR3 region has the DNA TGTGCCAGTAGTACCTACAGGGCTGATATCCCAGTAGCCAAAAACATTCAGTACTTC. It is translated as CASSTYRADIPVAKNIQYF.

The rearrangement uses TRBV4-3 and TRBJ2-5; 11 positions match TRBD2. Germline lookup yields CDR1 LGHNA and CDR2 YSLEER. V lost 0 bases and J lost 5; bases outside the gene matches: 11. This CDR3 spans 18 amino acids. The CDR3 loop reads CASSQDPGVAGGMETQYF. The CDR3, as DNA: TGCGCCAGCAGCCAAGATCCTGGGGTAGCGGGGGGGATGGAGACCCAGTACTTC.